A selection of T cell receptor beta chains follows, all from one sample in a study of cytomegalovirus exposure and HLA in healthy donors. TCRdb's copy holds only in-frame clones and misses some; the assay was immunoSEQ multiplex PCR. The sample consists of over 200,000 clones, approximately 86% of them appearing once. The sequenced sample consisted of PBMCs. These receptors came from a young woman in good health and CMV-seronegative. CDR3s include the opening cysteine and the closing phenylalanine or tryptophan. A D gene is named only where the DNA matches it firmly. Where a row states a size, it is once, few, many or the class of an expanded clone; other rows omit it.

cdr3_nt | cdr3_aa | clone_size | d_call | j_call | v_call
TGTGCCAGCAGCGGACGGGGGGGAGACACTGAAGCTTTCTTT | CASSGRGGDTEAFF | NA | NA | TRBJ1-1 | TRBV6-1
TGTGCCAGCAGCCGGACTAGCGGTCGGGGGAATGAGCAGTTCTTC | CASSRTSGRGNEQFF | NA | TRBD2 | TRBJ2-1 | TRBV28
TGCGCCAGCAGCCAAGTAGCGGGTCCCTCCTACGAGCAGTACTTC | CASSQVAGPSYEQYF | NA | TRBD2 | TRBJ2-7 | TRBV4-3
TGTGCCAGCAGTTTGTCAGGCCTTGGAAACACCATATATTTT | CASSLSGLGNTIYF | NA | NA | TRBJ1-3 | TRBV6-5
TGTGCCACCAGCAGGACGTCTATGGCGGGAGGGGCCTACAATGAGCAGTTCTTC | CATSRTSMAGGAYNEQFF | NA | TRBD2 | TRBJ2-1 | TRBV15
TGTGCCTGGAGTGTGACAGCCTTAGCGGACATTCAGTACTTC | CAWSVTALADIQYF | NA | NA | TRBJ2-4 | TRBV30
TGTGCCAGCAGTTTATCGCCCCTTATCAGGGGCGGATTAGACTACACCTTC | CASSLSPLIRGGLDYTF | NA | NA | TRBJ1-2 | TRBV27
TGTGCCAGCAGCGTAGCTAGTCCTCACAATGAGCAGTTCTTC | CASSVASPHNEQFF | once | NA | TRBJ2-1 | TRBV9
TGCAGCGTCCAGGACAGGGTTGCAACTAATGAAAAACTGTTTTTT | CSVQDRVATNEKLFF | NA | TRBD1 | TRBJ1-4 | TRBV29-1
TGTGCCAGCAGTGAAAATCCAACAGGGATGTTCCACAATGAGCAGTTCTTC | CASSENPTGMFHNEQFF | NA | NA | TRBJ2-1 | TRBV25-1
TGTGCCAGCGAACTGGGGGGATACCCCTCTAGTGGCTACACCTTC | CASELGGYPSSGYTF | once | NA | TRBJ1-2 | TRBV27
TGCGCCAGCAGCCACTCGAGGGGGGGAGGAACAGATACGCAGTATTTT | CASSHSRGGGTDTQYF | NA | NA | TRBJ2-3 | TRBV4-3
TGTGCCAGCAGTCCTGACAGGGTCTCCTACAATGAGCAGTTCTTC | CASSPDRVSYNEQFF | NA | TRBD1 | TRBJ2-1 | TRBV27
TGTGCCAGCAGCTGGATGACAGGGGGAGAGACCCAGTACTTC | CASSWMTGGETQYF | once | TRBD1 | TRBJ2-5 | TRBV5-4
TGTGCCAGCAAAACCTCTAGCGGGAGGAGCACAGATACGCAGTATTTT | CASKTSSGRSTDTQYF | NA | TRBD2 | TRBJ2-3 | TRBV27
TGTGCCAGCAGTGAAGCCTCTGGGGCCAACGTCCTGACTTTC | CASSEASGANVLTF | few | NA | TRBJ2-6 | TRBV6-4
TGTGCCAGCAGCCTTGACCCCTCAGGGATCTACACCTTC | CASSLDPSGIYTF | NA | NA | TRBJ1-2 | TRBV5-4
TGTGCCAGCAGTTTACGGGAGGGCCACTACGAGCAGTACTTC | CASSLREGHYEQYF | once | TRBD2 | TRBJ2-7 | TRBV27
TGTGCCAGCAGTGAGGACAGACTCCTTAACTATGGCTACACCTTC | CASSEDRLLNYGYTF | NA | NA | TRBJ1-2 | TRBV6-1
TGTGCCAGCAGTGCAGGGCCCGGACAGGGCCGAAATGAGCAGTTCTTC | CASSAGPGQGRNEQFF | NA | TRBD1 | TRBJ2-1 | TRBV6-4
TGTGCCAGCAGCTGGGACAACCTGGGGTACCAAGAGACCCAGTACTTC | CASSWDNLGYQETQYF | NA | NA | TRBJ2-5 | TRBV2
TGTGCCAGCAGCTTAGGCCGGAGAGGTACTGAAGCTTTCTTT | CASSLGRRGTEAFF | NA | NA | TRBJ1-1 | TRBV7-2
TGCGCCAGCAGCTTGGGACCTAGGGGATCTGGAAACACCATATATTTT | CASSLGPRGSGNTIYF | NA | NA | TRBJ1-3 | TRBV5-1
TGTGCCAGCAGCCAAGGCGCGTTAGCGACTAGCTACGAGCAGTACTTC | CASSQGALATSYEQYF | NA | NA | TRBJ2-7 | TRBV4-2
TGCAGCGTTGAAGATGGTAGCGGGAGGGCGGGGGAGCAGTACTTC | CSVEDGSGRAGEQYF | NA | TRBD2 | TRBJ2-7 | TRBV29-1
TGTGCCAGTAGTATTATTGCGGCCTCCTACGAGCAGTACTTC | CASSIIAASYEQYF | NA | NA | TRBJ2-7 | TRBV19
TGTGCCAGCAGCTTGGACGGACAGTCTAATGAAAAACTGTTTTTT | CASSLDGQSNEKLFF | NA | NA | TRBJ1-4 | TRBV5-4
TGTGCCAGCAAGGGTCGGGAGACCTACGAGCAGTACTTC | CASKGRETYEQYF | NA | NA | TRBJ2-7 | TRBV28
TGTGCCAGCAGTGAGCGGATTGGCCGGGAGGCAGTGCATGGCTACACCTTC | CASSERIGREAVHGYTF | NA | NA | TRBJ1-2 | TRBV6-1
TGCGCCAGCAGCCGACAGGACCTGACCTACGAGCAGTACTTC | CASSRQDLTYEQYF | NA | NA | TRBJ2-7 | TRBV4-1
TGTGCCAGCAGCTTTGTACCTGGGGAGGCGTATGGCTACACCTTC | CASSFVPGEAYGYTF | once | NA | TRBJ1-2 | TRBV5-5
TGTGCCAGCAGCGACGACAGAAACAACAATGAGCAGTTCTTC | CASSDDRNNNEQFF | NA | NA | TRBJ2-1 | TRBV6-6
TGTGCCAGCAGTGAAACAGCAGGTCTCAGCAATCAGCCCCAGCATTTT | CASSETAGLSNQPQHF | NA | NA | TRBJ1-5 | TRBV6-1
TGTGCCAGCAGTTACGGGCACGGGGAGCTGTTTTTT | CASSYGHGELFF | NA | NA | TRBJ2-2 | TRBV6-6
TGTGCCAGCAGTGGGAAGGGGTTAGTGCAGCCCCAGCATTTT | CASSGKGLVQPQHF | few | NA | TRBJ1-5 | TRBV2
TGTGCCAGCAGCACCCACTTCACTGACACAGATACGCAGTATTTT | CASSTHFTDTDTQYF | NA | NA | TRBJ2-3 | TRBV11-2
TGTGCCAGCAGCTTGCAACAGGGTCACGAGCAGTACTTC | CASSLQQGHEQYF | NA | NA | TRBJ2-7 | TRBV7-8
TGTGCCAGCAGCGTAGACGGTAGCGGTGACACCGGGGAGCTGTTTTTT | CASSVDGSGDTGELFF | NA | NA | TRBJ2-2 | TRBV9
TGTGCCAGCAGTACCAGACAGACAAGACTAGCGGGAGAATCCTATTTGAATGAGCAGTTCTTC | CASSTRQTRLAGESYLNEQFF | NA | TRBD2 | TRBJ2-1 | TRBV28
TGTGCCAGCAGCTTGCCTAGCGGGGGCCAGGGAGAGACCCAGTACTTC | CASSLPSGGQGETQYF | NA | TRBD2 | TRBJ2-5 | TRBV5-6
TGTGCCAGCACCCTGGACAGGGGAAAAAACATTCAGTACTTC | CASTLDRGKNIQYF | few | TRBD1 | TRBJ2-4 | TRBV6-1
TGTGCCAGCAGCCCCCGGCACAGGGGGCCCGAGCTCTCCTACAATGAGCAGTTCTTC | CASSPRHRGPELSYNEQFF | many | TRBD1 | TRBJ2-1 | TRBV7-9
TGTGCCAGCAGTTTCCTGGGGGGGAGCACCTACGAGCAGTACTTC | CASSFLGGSTYEQYF | NA | TRBD2 | TRBJ2-7 | TRBV6-1
TGTGCCAGCAGCTCAACTAACTATGGCTACACCTTC | CASSSTNYGYTF | once | NA | TRBJ1-2 | TRBV5-4
TGCGCCAGCCGGAGTATAGCGGGACGAGTCACAGATACGCAGTATTTT | CASRSIAGRVTDTQYF | NA | TRBD2 | TRBJ2-3 | TRBV5-1
TGTGCCAGTAGCTGGCGGGGATCCCCAGAGACCCAGTACTTC | CASSWRGSPETQYF | NA | NA | TRBJ2-5 | TRBV19
TGTGCCAGCAGTGAATTTTTGGGAGAGGACTATGGCTACACCTTC | CASSEFLGEDYGYTF | NA | NA | TRBJ1-2 | TRBV2
TGCAGCGTTCCTGGGGGGCGCGGGGCGGGAGCAGCCGGGGAGCTGTTTTTT | CSVPGGRGAGAAGELFF | NA | NA | TRBJ2-2 | TRBV29-1
TGTGCCAGCAGCTTCAGGGGGCGGGAGACCCAGTACTTC | CASSFRGRETQYF | NA | TRBD1 | TRBJ2-5 | TRBV7-8
TGTGCCAGCAGCGCTCGGGACAGGGGAGGCAATGAGCAGTTCTTC | CASSARDRGGNEQFF | NA | TRBD1 | TRBJ2-1 | TRBV7-9
TGTGCCAGCAGTTTTGCGGGAAGACCGGAGCAGTTCTTC | CASSFAGRPEQFF | NA | NA | TRBJ2-1 | TRBV28
TGCGCCAGCAGCCTTAGCGGGAGAAATGAGCAGTTCTTC | CASSLSGRNEQFF | NA | TRBD2 | TRBJ2-1 | TRBV5-1
TGTGCCAGCAGCGTAGACAGGGGGAATGAGCAGTTCTTC | CASSVDRGNEQFF | NA | TRBD1 | TRBJ2-1 | TRBV9
TGTGCCAGCACACCAGCGGGGCCCACAGATACGCAGTATTTT | CASTPAGPTDTQYF | NA | TRBD2 | TRBJ2-3 | TRBV2